This passage covers 14 T cell receptor beta chains from one sample sequenced in a study of response to subunit inactivated influenza vaccine. TCRdb independently ran MiXCR on the RT-PCR reads; one entry per CDR3 protein. The table lists more than 700,000 distinct CDR3 sequences, about 20% of them singletons, with more than 8.5% in the top ten. This material consisted of PBMCs from blood, taken less than 6 days after vaccination. These receptors were collected from a man in his fifties who received an inactivated influenza vaccine.

This clonotype was picked up a small number of times. This chain connects TRBV7-9 to TRBJ2-7, with TRBD1 matching 9 bases. The CDR3 covers 15 residues. Germline lookup yields CDR1 SEHNR and CDR2 FQNEAQ (reference sequence). V shed 5 bases, J shed 4 bases, and the junction held 9 bases outside the gene matches. The CDR3 DNA follows: TGTGCCAGCAGCGGACAGGGGTCGGTGTGGTACGAGCAGTACTTC. This translates into CASSGQGSVWYEQYF.

This clonotype was recorded many times. The J gene is TRBJ2-2, the V gene TRBV10-2; D not resolved. V was cut by 5 bases and J by 3 bases, with 10 bases left in between. Germline-derived CDR1 and CDR2 are WSHSY and SAAADI. This CDR3 region has 14 residues. CDR3 nucleotides: TGCGCCAGCAGTTGGGGATTGGACACCGGGGAGCTGTTTTTT. Its translation: CASSWGLDTGELFF.

The chain recombines TRBV6-4 with TRBJ2-6; no firm D call. Germline lookup yields CDR1 MRHNA and CDR2 SNTAGT. Trimming removed 4 bases at V and 4 bases at J, with 11 bases between. The CDR3 is 15 residues long. CDR3 bases: TGTGCCAGCAGTGCTGTGGCAGCCGGGGCCAACGTCCTGACTTTC. Translation: CASSAVAAGANVLTF.

The table lists this clonotype with a few counts. The chain has TRBV20-1 and TRBJ2-7; 8 nucleotides line up with TRBD1. V shed 5 bases, J shed 4 bases, and the junction held 10 bases outside the gene matches. The CDR3 contains 14 residues. CDR1 DFQATT and CDR2 SNEGSKA come from the germline V gene (reference sequence). The DNA of the CDR3 is TGCAGTGCTCCTGACAGGGGCCGAACGTACGAGCAGTACTTC. It specifies CSAPDRGRTYEQYF.

The chain recombines TRBV28 with TRBJ2-7; TRBD2 matches 15 bases. J was trimmed by 3 bases and V by 6 bases; bases with no gene match: 15. Germline V CDR1 and CDR2: MDHEN, SYDVKM. The CDR3 has 19 amino acids. CDR3 sequence reads: CASSLQWGTSGRRVYEQYF. The CDR3 bases are TGTGCCAGCAGCCTCCAATGGGGGACTAGCGGGAGGAGGGTCTACGAGCAGTACTTC.

The J gene is TRBJ2-7, the V gene TRBV28; D uncertain. Germline CDR1 MDHEN, CDR2 SYDVKM. This CDR3 contains 13 residues. With 6 bases removed from V and 2 bases from J, the gap between germline ends came to 11 bases. The CDR3 reads CASSPPRPYEQYF. The CDR3 DNA is TGTGCCAGCAGCCCCCCCAGGCCCTACGAGCAGTACTTC.

The genes are TRBV15 and TRBJ2-5, with a tentative D call TRBD1 (6 bases). Germline V gene lookup returns CDR1 LNHNV and CDR2 YYDKDF (reference sequence). There are 13 residues in the CDR3. Trimming pared 5 bases from V and 5 bases from J, leaving 12 bases between. This chain's CDR3 is CATSRDTGETQYF. CDR3 in DNA: TGTGCCACCAGCCGGGACACCGGCGAGACCCAGTACTTC.

The rearrangement joins TRBV11-2 to TRBJ1-1; perhaps TRBD1 as D (5 bases). V was cut by 1 base and J by 0 bases, with 12 bases left in between. This CDR3 comprises 16 residues. Germline-derived CDR1 and CDR2 are SGHAT and FQNNGV. CDR3 DNA sequence: TGTGCCAGCAGCTTAGCCCTGGGACTGCTGAACACTGAAGCTTTCTTT. It encodes CASSLALGLLNTEAFF.

This clonotype appeared a few times. The germline gene is not matched at one end of the junction; a read error may be the cause. The chain combines TRBV7-7 with TRBJ1-1; D not resolved. CDR3 length equals 13 residues. Germline CDR1 reads SSHAT; CDR2 reads FNYEAQ (reference sequence). The CDR3 spells CASSLNSNTEAFF. CDR3 nucleotides: TGTGCTAGCAGCTTAAACTCGAACACTGAAGCTTTCTTT.

This sequence joins TRBV11-2 and TRBJ2-1; D may correspond to TRBD1 or TRBD2 (5 bases each). Germline V gives CDR1 SGHAT, CDR2 FQNNGV. Between the trimmed V and J ends, which lost 5 bases and 4 bases, there was a span of 15 bases. The CDR3 contains 15 residues. CDR3 DNA: TGTGCCAGCAGCCACCTTACGGGACCTTACAATGAGCAGTTCTTC. This gives the protein CASSHLTGPYNEQFF.

The genes are TRBV29-1 and TRBJ2-3, with D tentatively TRBD1 (6 bases). The V end was cut by 7 bases, the J end by 3 bases, with 23 bases between. The germline V gene has CDR1 SQVTM and CDR2 ANQGSEA. This CDR3 has 16 residues. CDR3 DNA sequence: TGCAGCGCCCGAAGGGGCTTACAGGGTACGACAGATACGCAGTATTTT. It specifies CSARRGLQGTTDTQYF.

This clonotype was recorded at least ten times. The chain employs TRBV20-1 and TRBJ2-1, with unresolved D. Germline-derived CDR1 and CDR2 are DFQATT and SNEGSKA (reference sequence). Trimming took off 3 bases at V and 3 bases at J, with 12 bases between the two ends. The CDR3 consists of 14 residues. DNA for the CDR3: TGCAGTGCTAGCAACGGGCCCTTCTACAATGAGCAGTTCTTC. This gives the protein CSASNGPFYNEQFF.

The gene calls are TRBV5-1 and TRBJ2-1, with 13 positions matching TRBD2. Trimming at V came to 0 bases and at J to 9 bases, leaving 6 bases not matched to a gene. The CDR3 runs to 16 residues. Germline-derived CDR1 and CDR2 are SGHRS and YFSETQ. The DNA of the CDR3 is TGCGCCAGCAGCTTGGACGGACTAGCGGGAGTCAGTGAGCAGTTCTTC. Protein sequence: CASSLDGLAGVSEQFF. The whole variable domain, filled in from reference TRBV5-1 and TRBJ2-1, reads KAGVTQTPRYLIKTRGQQVTLSCSPISGHRSVSWYQQTPGQGLQFLFEYFSETQRNKGNFPGRFSGRQFSNSRSEMNVSTLELGDSALYLCASSLDGLAGVSEQFFGPGTRLTVL.

The rearrangement joins TRBV6-1 to TRBJ2-4, with 10 bases fitting TRBD1. Per germline, CDR1 MNHNS and CDR2 SASEGT. There are 15 residues in the CDR3. Germline trimming cut 5 bases from V and 8 bases from J; bases unmatched to any gene: 9. CDR3 sequence reads: CASSTQGQGKDIQYF. The CDR3 nucleotides read TGTGCCAGCAGTACCCAGGGACAGGGGAAAGACATTCAGTACTTC.